The next 9 T cell receptor beta chains were all read from a single sample in a study of blood T cell repertoires in COVID-19. Sequencing used immunoSEQ multiplex PCR; TCRdb keeps in-frame clones, though not all of them. The sample lists roughly 330,000 clones, over 75% seen once, with roughly 5.3% in the top ten. Sample: PBMCs or T cells enriched from blood (not recorded which). The receptors were gathered from a woman younger than 45 who had recovered from COVID-19.

The J gene is TRBJ1-2, the V gene TRBV29-1, with a weak D call TRBD1 (5 bases). Germline values: CDR1 SQVTM, CDR2 ANQGSEA. The CDR3 is made up of 13 amino acids. V lost 7 bases and J lost 2, with 14 bases in between. Here the CDR3 reads CSASGGGNYGYTF. CDR3 coding DNA: TGCAGCGCTTCCGGGGGGGGAAACTATGGCTACACCTTC.

The chain has TRBV19 and TRBJ1-4, with 9 nucleotides matching TRBD1. Germline CDR1 LNHDA, CDR2 SQIVND (reference sequence). After removal of 7 bases from V and 7 bases from J, the junction contained 7 bases not matched to a gene. There are 14 residues in the CDR3. The CDR3 reads CASNTGGRSEKLFF. In DNA form, the CDR3 reads TGTGCCAGTAATACAGGGGGCCGTAGTGAAAAACTGTTTTTT.

This chain uses TRBV28 with TRBJ1-5; 9 nucleotides match TRBD1. Trimming cost V 6 bases and J 0 bases; bases outside gene matches: 12. This CDR3 contains 18 residues. From germline, CDR1 is MDHEN and CDR2 SYDVKM. CDR3 residues: CASSHRGRGSYSNQPQHF. In DNA form, the CDR3 reads TGTGCCAGCAGCCACAGGGGGCGGGGGAGTTATAGCAATCAGCCCCAGCATTTT. Complete variable domain (other parts from reference TRBV28 and TRBJ1-5): DVKVTQSSRYLVKRTGEKVFLECVQDMDHENMFWYRQDPGLGLRLIYFSYDVKMKEKGDIPEGYSVSREKKERFSLILESASTNQTSMYLCASSHRGRGSYSNQPQHFGDGTRLSIL.

This rearrangement joins TRBV29-1 to TRBJ2-3; D might be TRBD2 (5 bases). Trimming removed 4 bases from V and 2 bases from J, with 19 bases in between. There are 16 residues in the CDR3. CDR1 SQVTM and CDR2 ANQGSEA come from the germline V gene. CDR3 sequence reads: CSVVRVQDADTDTQYF. CDR3 DNA sequence: TGCAGCGTTGTGAGGGTCCAGGACGCGGACACAGATACGCAGTATTTT.

V and J are TRBV11-1 and TRBJ2-3; possibly TRBD2 for D (5 bases). The CDR3 loop spans 14 amino acids. Germline CDR1 reads SGHAT; CDR2 reads FQDESV (reference sequence). Between the trimmed V and J ends, which lost 8 bases and 0 bases, there was a span of 12 bases. As DNA, the CDR3 is TGTGCCAGCGGTCGGGGATCTAGCACAGATACGCAGTATTTT. It is translated as CASGRGSSTDTQYF.

Only a few counts were recorded for this clone. This sequence joins TRBV5-1 and TRBJ1-6; D gene unclear. V lost 1 base, J lost 5 bases, and 10 bases lay in between. Germline CDR1 SGHRS, CDR2 YFSETQ. CDR3 size: 15 residues. CDR3 protein: CASSLSSSDNSPLHF. As DNA, the CDR3 is TGCGCCAGCAGCTTGTCATCCAGTGATAATTCACCCCTCCACTTT.

The chain uses TRBV24-1 and TRBJ2-7, with 13 bases aligning to TRBD2. Germline-derived CDR1 and CDR2 are KGHDR and SFDVKD. This CDR3 is built from 16 residues. The V gene end was trimmed by 3 bases and the J gene end by 7 bases; junction bases not matched to a gene: 8. The CDR3 DNA reads TGTGCCACCAGTGATGGACTAGCGGGGGACCGGAGGGAGCAGTACTTC. It encodes CATSDGLAGDRREQYF.

With respect to this clone: The sample has other DNA sequences that encode this CDR3 too. V gene TRBV13 combines with J gene TRBJ1-2; D may be TRBD1 (5 bases). The germline V gene has CDR1 PRHDT and CDR2 FYEKMQ (reference sequence). The V gene lost 0 bases and the J gene lost 8 bases, with 10 bases spanning the gap. There are 13 residues in the CDR3. This CDR3 reads CASSLGQGGGYTF. The CDR3 coding sequence is TGTGCCAGCAGCTTAGGCCAGGGCGGAGGCTACACCTTC.

In this sample, this clone turned up once. V gene TRBV5-8 combines with J gene TRBJ1-2, with 12 bases aligning to TRBD1. Germline V gene data show CDR1 as SGHTS and CDR2 as YDEGEE. The ends lost 0 bases at V and 7 bases at J; junction bases unmatched: 13. This CDR3 region has 18 residues. The CDR3 loop is CASSLAYGTGGKAGGYTF. The CDR3 DNA reads TGTGCCAGCAGCTTGGCTTATGGGACAGGGGGCAAGGCTGGTGGCTACACCTTC. Full variable domain (missing parts from reference TRBV5-8 and TRBJ1-2): EAGVTQSPTHLIKTRGQQATLRCSPISGHTSVYWYQQALGLGLQFLLWYDEGEERNRGNFPPRFSGRQFPNYSSELNVNALELEDSALYLCASSLAYGTGGKAGGYTFGSGTRLTVV.